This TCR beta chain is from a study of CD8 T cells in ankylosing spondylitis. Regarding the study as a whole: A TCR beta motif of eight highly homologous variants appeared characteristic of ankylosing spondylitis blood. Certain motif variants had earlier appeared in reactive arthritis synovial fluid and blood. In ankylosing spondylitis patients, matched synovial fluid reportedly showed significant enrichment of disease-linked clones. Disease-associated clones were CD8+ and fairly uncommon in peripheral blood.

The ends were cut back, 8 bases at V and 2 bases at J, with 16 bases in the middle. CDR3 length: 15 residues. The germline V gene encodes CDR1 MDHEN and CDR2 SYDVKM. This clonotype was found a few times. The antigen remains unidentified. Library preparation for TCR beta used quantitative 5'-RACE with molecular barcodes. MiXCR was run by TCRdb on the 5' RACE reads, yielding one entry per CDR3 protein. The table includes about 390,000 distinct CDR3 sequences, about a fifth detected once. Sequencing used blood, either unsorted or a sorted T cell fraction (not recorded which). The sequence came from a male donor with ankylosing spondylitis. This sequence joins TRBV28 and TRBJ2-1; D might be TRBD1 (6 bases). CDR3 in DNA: TGTGCCAGCCGCACCAGGGGCCAGGCCTACAATGAGCAGTTCTTC. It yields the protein CASRTRGQAYNEQFF.